This record covers a single TCR beta chain. The antigen this receptor binds is unknown. TCRdb lists the instrument as NextSeq 550. The Human TCR Profiling Kit (MiLaboratory) was used to prepare UMI-labeled 5' RACE TRB cDNA libraries. The full amount of extracted RNA was used for cDNA synthesis, and the full amount of resulting cDNA was used for PCR amplification. The libraries were made side by side, with each library going through the same number of PCR cycles. From the authors' description of their analysis: MIGEC and MiXCR extracted about 50,000 +/- 10,000 unique UMI-labeled TRB cDNA molecules per library, requiring at least two reads per UMI. On average, roughly 40,000 +/- 10,000 functional in-frame TRB CDR3 nucleotide clonotypes lacking stop codons were found per library. Diversity metrics, including normalized Shannon-Wiener and Chao1, were computed in VDJtools after downsampling to 5000 UMI-labeled TRB molecules per sample. Clonotype-size-weighted physicochemical properties of the central five CDR3 residues (interaction energy, strength, volume and Kidera factor 4) were computed in VDJtools. TCRdb reprocessed the reads and assigns one entry to each CDR3 protein sequence, leaving out DNA. TCRdb, rather than the study authors, made the V and J calls. The sample's table covers roughly 130,000 distinct CDR3 sequences. The leading ten clones occupy under 0.75% of the sample.

Its CDR3 holds 13 amino acids, cysteine through phenylalanine. No DNA is recorded. Looking up the germline V gene yields CDR1 SGHRS and CDR2 YFSETQ. The sample comes from a study of CXCR3-negative and CXCR3-positive naive CD8 T cells (dated by TCRdb to about 2019). Study-level background: In total, about 130 million TRB reads were obtained, which works out to roughly 1.5 +/- 0.3 million reads per library. The TRBV-TRBJ cluster analysis covered naive subsets from several donors and memory cells from 3 donors. Data from about ten donors, pooled across two independent experiments, went into the diversity and physicochemical repertoire analyses. General study outcomes and caveats: Because surface CD5, which is linked to self-reactivity in mice, was comparable between the naive subsets, TCR interaction strength was also inferred from TRB CDR3 physicochemical properties. Both naive subsets had comparably high repertoire diversity, while memory CD8+ T cells had much lower repertoire diversity. TRB CDR3s from CXCR3-positive naive cells showed higher hydrophobicity (lower Kidera factor 4), lower energy, and higher strength and volume indices than CXCR3-negative naive cells. CXCR3 expression partially decreased after cryopreservation, so most assays used freshly isolated PBMCs. Naive CXCR3-negative and CXCR3-positive cells from the same donor showed similar TRBV-TRBJ usage, whereas memory cells showed distinct patterns.

For each CD8+ T cell subset, flow sorting was done in triplicate, and some 300,000 cells per subset went directly into RLT lysis buffer. To keep memory contaminants out, a stringent definition of naive CD8+ T cells was applied: CD45RO-CCR7+CD27+CD95-. Standard density gradient centrifugation was used to isolate peripheral blood mononuclear cells from buffy coats. A FACSAria III was used to flow-sort naive CXCR3-negative and CXCR3-positive CD8+ T cells. Total RNA was extracted from sorted cells with an RNeasy Mini Kit. The clonotype was recovered from a human donor in good health. Some clones in this sample may be carry-over from other donors' samples. The chain is made from TRBV5-1 and TRBJ1-2. The specimen was naive CXCR3+ CD8+ T cells from blood. This specimen's cell subset or site label, per the study, means: CD45RO-CCR7+CD27+CD95- naive CD8+ T cells expressing CXCR3 (TNR3+). The CDR3 region: CASSLAGNYGYTF.